A single sample is the source of the 21 T cell receptor beta chains below, sequenced in a study of beta chain features in type 1 diabetes. Reverse transcription of all isolated RNA meant that expressed TCRB transcripts were sequenced. Generated by immunoSEQ multiplex PCR, the TCRdb table keeps only in-frame clones and is missing some. The sample consists of about 160,000 clones, approximately 8.4% of them appearing once. Sequenced input: central memory CD4+ T cells from blood. Receptors originate from a woman under 30 in good health.

This clone was counted at least ten times. The rearrangement uses TRBV28 and TRBJ1-2, with D possibly being TRBD1 (5 bases). Germline loops: CDR1 MDHEN, CDR2 SYDVKM. The V and J ends lost 3 bases and 7 bases respectively, with 12 bases between them. This CDR3 contains 13 residues. This CDR3 reads CASSLQGVRGYTF. CDR3 DNA: TGTGCCAGCAGTTTGCAAGGGGTCCGTGGCTACACCTTC.

This clone was counted only a few times. The chain recombines TRBV4-2 with TRBJ2-3, with 10 bases fitting TRBD2. Trimming at V came to 4 bases and at J to 4 bases, leaving 5 bases not matched to a gene. Germline CDR1 reads LGHNA; CDR2 reads YNFKEQ. The CDR3 consists of 15 residues. The CDR3 DNA reads TGTGCCAGCAGCCCCCGGACTAGCGGAGCAGATACGCAGTATTTT. This gives the protein CASSPRTSGADTQYF.

This clone turned up a few times. The chain carries TRBV30 and TRBJ2-1; 13 bases align to TRBD2. This CDR3 has 14 amino acids. The germline gives CDR1 GTSNPN, CDR2 SVGIG (reference sequence). The V segment lost 3 bases and the J segment 8 bases; nucleotides outside the gene matches: 4. The CDR3 spells CAWSRTSGGDEQFF. In DNA, the CDR3 is TGTGCCTGGAGCCGGACTAGCGGGGGCGATGAGCAGTTCTTC.

CDR3 coding DNA: TGTGCCTGGGGGCTAGGGACAGGGAACTCACCCCTCCACTTT. Translating it yields CAWGLGTGNSPLHF. This chain uses TRBV30 with TRBJ1-6; 9 nucleotides line up with TRBD1. This CDR3 contains 14 residues. CDR1 and CDR2 from the germline V gene are GTSNPN and SVGIG (reference sequence). V dropped 5 bases and J dropped 10; count of bases not matched to a gene: 9.

The CDR3 bases are TGTGCCAGCAGCTTAAACCCGGGGAGACAAGAGACCCAGTACTTC. Residues: CASSLNPGRQETQYF. V is TRBV7-8 and J is TRBJ2-5; possibly TRBD2 for D (5 bases). Between the trimmed V and J ends, which lost 2 bases and 2 bases, there was a span of 12 bases. Germline V gives CDR1 SGHVS, CDR2 FQNEAQ. The CDR3 consists of 15 residues.

The sample holds a few counts of this clone. CDR3: CASSYETGGKNEQYF. Here the CDR3 DNA reads TGTGCCAGCAGTTACGAGACAGGGGGCAAGAACGAGCAGTACTTC. The rearrangement links TRBV6-7 to TRBJ2-7; 10 bases are shared with TRBD1. TRBV6-7 is assigned to the ORF class and has an uncertain function. J lost 5 bases, V lost 2 bases, and 6 bases had no gene match. The CDR3 is 15 residues long.

This clone was seen a handful of times. The chain has TRBV5-4 and TRBJ2-7; D perhaps matches TRBD2 (7 bases). V was trimmed by 6 bases and J by 6 bases, leaving 19 bases between them. Germline CDR1 is SGHNT and CDR2 is YYREEE (reference sequence). There are 14 residues in the CDR3. CDR3 DNA sequence: TGTGCCAGCACCCGGGGGCAGGGAGGGGGCGAGCAGTACTTC. Amino acid sequence: CASTRGQGGGEQYF.

This clone has at least ten counts. The CDR3: CASSLLPFSSYEQYF. Written as DNA, the CDR3 is TGTGCCAGCAGCTTATTGCCTTTCAGCTCCTACGAGCAGTACTTC. The chain employs TRBV7-2 and TRBJ2-7; D gene uncertain. This CDR3 region has 15 residues. Germline-derived CDR1 and CDR2 are SGHTA and FQGNSA. The V and J ends lost 2 bases and 0 bases respectively, with 11 bases between them.

This clone has a count of ten or more. The rearrangement links TRBV11-2 to TRBJ2-7; D not certain. Trimming took off 10 bases at V and 3 bases at J, with 16 bases between the two ends. Germline V gives CDR1 SGHAT, CDR2 FQNNGV. The CDR3 runs 13 residues. CDR3 loop: CATRRDSHYEQYF. CDR3 DNA: TGTGCCACCCGCCGAGATTCCCACTACGAGCAGTACTTC.

CDR3 sequence: CASSFGEAYNEQFF. The CDR3 bases are TGCGCCAGCAGCTTCGGGGAGGCCTACAATGAGCAGTTCTTC. This chain links TRBV5-1 with TRBJ2-1; a possible D gene is TRBD2 (6 bases). The CDR3 is made up of 14 amino acids. CDR1 is SGHRS and CDR2 is YFSETQ in the germline V gene. Trimming shortened V by 2 bases and J by 2 bases, and 8 bases separated the two germline ends.

The gene calls are TRBV2 and TRBJ2-1; 8 nucleotides match TRBD2. Trimming took 2 bases from V and 9 from J; bases not matched to a gene: 9. CDR1 SNHLY and CDR2 FYNNEI come from the germline V gene. CDR3 length equals 15 residues. The CDR3 spells CASSEMAGGLSEQFF. The CDR3 region has the DNA TGTGCCAGCAGTGAAATGGCGGGGGGCCTTTCTGAGCAGTTCTTC.

This clone was seen a handful of times. V gene TRBV19 combines with J gene TRBJ1-5; TRBD1 aligns across 9 bases. Germline CDR1 reads LNHDA; CDR2 reads SQIVND (reference sequence). The CDR3 has 16 amino acids. Germline trimming cut 2 bases from V and 4 bases from J; bases unmatched to any gene: 6. The CDR3 sequence is CASSIKGTGKNQPQHF. The CDR3 bases are TGTGCCAGTAGTATAAAGGGGACAGGGAAGAATCAGCCCCAGCATTTT.

The chain combines TRBV19 with TRBJ2-5, with D perhaps TRBD1 (7 bases). Germline V CDR1 and CDR2: LNHDA, SQIVND (reference sequence). The CDR3 loop spans 16 amino acids. V was cut by 3 bases and J by 1 base, with 15 bases left in between. For the CDR3, the DNA is TGTGCCAGTAGTATTTTGGGCAGGGGGGCCCAAGAGACCCAGTACTTC. Encoded protein: CASSILGRGAQETQYF.

The chain recombines TRBV2 with TRBJ2-1; 14 bases line up with TRBD2. The junction had 2 bases not matched to a gene; V was cut back by 6 bases and J by 7 bases. Germline assignment: CDR1 SNHLY and CDR2 FYNNEI. The CDR3 runs to 14 residues. Here the CDR3 reads CASSGTSGSNEQFF. DNA of the CDR3: TGTGCCAGCAGCGGGACTAGCGGGAGTAATGAGCAGTTCTTC.

The table lists this clone with a few counts. The sample carries other DNA sequences with the same CDR3. The V call is TRBV2, the J call TRBJ1-2; 9 bases are a match to TRBD1. V was pared by 4 bases and J by 5 bases, with 2 bases of the junction left unmatched. The CDR3 spans 13 residues. Germline CDR1 SNHLY, CDR2 FYNNEI. CDR3 protein: CASSAGTGYGYTF. The CDR3 region has the DNA TGTGCCAGCAGTGCCGGGACAGGGTATGGCTACACCTTC.

There are a few counts of this clone. CDR3 coding DNA: TGTGCCAGCAGAAGAGACAGCCCGGAATACGAGCAGTACTTC. Encoded protein: CASRRDSPEYEQYF. The rearrangement uses TRBV6-5 and TRBJ2-7; possibly TRBD1 for D (5 bases). V lost 6 bases and J lost 4, with 16 bases in between. CDR1 MNHEY and CDR2 SVGAGI come from the germline V gene. This CDR3 is 14 amino acids long.

This clone was recorded a few times. V and J are TRBV7-9 and TRBJ2-5, with 8 bases aligning to TRBD2. Per germline, CDR1 SEHNR and CDR2 FQNEAQ (reference sequence). Trimming took 1 base from V and 5 from J; bases not matched to a gene: 12. The CDR3 length is 17 residues. CDR3 sequence reads: CASSLGRKREIGETQYF. DNA of the CDR3: TGTGCCAGCAGCTTAGGCCGGAAGCGGGAGATCGGGGAGACCCAGTACTTC.

The chain couples TRBV4-2 to TRBJ2-5; 13 bases fit TRBD2. The CDR3 contains 18 residues. Germline trimming cut 5 bases from V and 5 bases from J; bases unmatched to any gene: 14. CDR1 LGHNA and CDR2 YNFKEQ come from the germline V gene. This chain's CDR3 is CASSSVGLAGSEGETQYF. CDR3 nucleotide sequence: TGTGCCAGCAGCTCGGTGGGACTAGCGGGGTCAGAGGGCGAGACCCAGTACTTC.

The rearrangement links TRBV2 to TRBJ2-2, with D perhaps TRBD2 (6 bases). This CDR3 comprises 12 residues. Trimming pared 9 bases from V and 7 bases from J, leaving 12 bases between. Looked up from germline, CDR1 is SNHLY and CDR2 is FYNNEI. The CDR3 region is CASGGSIGELFF. The CDR3, as DNA: TGTGCCAGTGGGGGGAGTATCGGGGAGCTGTTTTTT.

This clone occurred a few times. The rearrangement links TRBV7-8 to TRBJ1-1; unclear D gene. CDR3 length: 14 amino acids. The V gene's germline CDR1 is SGHVS and CDR2 FQNEAQ. Trimming took 1 base from V and 7 from J, leaving 13 bases between them. The DNA for the CDR3 is TGTGCCAGCAGCTTAGATCCCGCAGTCGTTGAAGCTTTCTTT. As protein: CASSLDPAVVEAFF.

V is TRBV10-1 and J is TRBJ1-2; 8 bases are shared with TRBD1. J gave up 6 bases and V 3 bases, and 6 bases lay outside the gene matches. The V gene's germline CDR1 is WNHNN and CDR2 SYGVQD (reference sequence). The CDR3 contains 14 residues. The CDR3, as DNA: TGCGCCAGCAGTGAAGGACAGGGCAATAATGGCTACACCTTC. Translated: CASSEGQGNNGYTF.